This T cell receptor beta chain was sequenced during a study of T cells in Graves' hyperthyroidism and ophthalmopathy. Criteria for exclusion of patients were uncontrolled infection, other autoimmune disease, pregnancy or lactation. RNA transcripts provided the source from which TCR beta CDR3 regions were amplified. Researchers ran a first-round RT-PCR on the TCR CDR3 using the HTBI primer set. A single record per CDR3 protein comes from TCRdb applying MiXCR to the multiplex PCR reads. The sample consists of hundreds of thousands of distinct CDR3 sequences, 45% of them appearing once. This clonotype was seen ten or more times. The germline gives CDR1 SGHTA, CDR2 FQGNSA. The trim removed 5 bases at V and 7 bases at J, leaving 10 bases unmatched. CDR3 length equals 15 residues.

This clonotype originated in an adult man with Graves' disease, either hyperthyroidism or ophthalmopathy (not recorded which). The sample was peripheral blood or thyroid tissue (not recorded which). This chain joins TRBV7-2 and TRBJ1-2; 10 nucleotides align to TRBD1. CDR3 in DNA: TGTGCCAGCAGCCCCACCTCGACAGGGGGCCGTGGCTACACCTTC. Translated, it gives CASSPTSTGGRGYTF. The whole variable domain, remainder taken from reference TRBV7-2 and TRBJ1-2, is GAGVSQSPSNKVTEKGKDVELRCDPISGHTALYWYRQSLGQGLEFLIYFQGNSAPDKSGLPSDRFSAERTGGSVSTLTIQRTQQEDSAVYLCASSPTSTGGRGYTFGSGTRLTVV.